These 21 T cell receptor beta chains were all obtained from the same sample, sequenced in a study of blood T cells in healthy people across ages. Primers used in a second PCR of roughly 7 to 11 cycles were a sample-barcoded 5' primer and a J-beta primer mix. Each CDR3 protein gets one entry after TCRdb re-called the 5' RACE reads with MiXCR. The sample lists about 1.1 million distinct CDR3 sequences; 35% to 45% were seen once. The specimen was blood. These receptors all come from a man between 18 and 29 years old in good health.

CDR3 loop: CASSLGQESEQYF. Here the CDR3 DNA reads TGCGCCAGCAGCTTGGGACAGGAGTCCGAGCAGTACTTC. This chain uses TRBV5-1 with TRBJ2-7, with a weak D call TRBD1 (6 bases). The V end was cut by 0 bases, the J end by 6 bases, with 10 bases between. The CDR3 is made up of 13 amino acids. The germline V gene encodes CDR1 SGHRS and CDR2 YFSETQ.

The chain recombines TRBV5-1 with TRBJ1-4; 7 nucleotides align to TRBD1. V lost 7 bases to trimming and J lost 2 bases; unmatched junction nucleotides: 11. Germline lookup yields CDR1 SGHRS and CDR2 YFSETQ. The CDR3 totals 16 residues. The DNA of the CDR3 is TGCGCCAGCGCCCTCGGGAGGGGGCGGACTAATGAAAAACTGTTTTTT. Amino acid sequence: CASALGRGRTNEKLFF.

Details on this clonotype: Just one base apart from a much larger clone, this may be a read error. V gene TRBV6-5 combines with J gene TRBJ2-4; D unresolved. Germline V CDR1 and CDR2: MNHEY, SVGAGI. V lost 0 bases and J 15 bases, leaving 24 bases between the germline ends. The CDR3 totals 16 residues. The CDR3 protein is CASSYSRPLSSYERYF. Here the CDR3 DNA reads TGTGCCAGCAGTTACTCTAGACCCCTGAGCTCCTACGAGCGGTACTTC.

This clonotype was seen many times. The gene calls are TRBV20-1 and TRBJ2-3; perhaps TRBD2 as D (6 bases). The V end was cut by 0 bases, the J end by 3 bases, with 10 bases between. Germline CDR1 and CDR2: DFQATT and SNEGSKA (reference sequence). The CDR3 has 14 amino acids. CDR3 protein: CSARDRDSTDTQYF. As DNA, the CDR3 is TGCAGTGCTAGAGATCGGGACTCGACAGATACGCAGTATTTT.

This clonotype was detected once. The rearrangement joins TRBV24-1 to TRBJ2-1; 8 bases agree with TRBD1. J was trimmed by 4 bases and V by 3 bases; bases with no gene match: 1. There are 14 residues in the CDR3. Looked up from germline, CDR1 is KGHDR and CDR2 is SFDVKD. CDR3 residues: CATSDGDRYNEQFF. For the CDR3, the DNA is TGTGCCACCAGTGATGGGGACAGGTACAATGAGCAGTTCTTC.

The chain joins TRBV20-1 to TRBJ1-5, with 9 bases that match TRBD1. Germline trimming cut 2 bases from V and 4 bases from J; bases unmatched to any gene: 6. The CDR3 spans 15 residues. Looked up from germline, CDR1 is DFQATT and CDR2 is SNEGSKA (reference sequence). The CDR3 here is CSARRTGAKNQPQHF. Written as DNA, the CDR3 is TGCAGTGCTAGAAGGACAGGGGCCAAGAATCAGCCCCAGCATTTT.

The gene calls are TRBV6-5 and TRBJ2-3; 7 nucleotides line up with TRBD2. J was trimmed by 2 bases and V by 5 bases; bases with no gene match: 4. Germline V gene data show CDR1 as MNHEY and CDR2 as SVGAGI. The CDR3 contains 14 residues. CDR3 region: CASSRGLVTDTQYF. Here the CDR3 DNA reads TGTGCCAGCAGTCGAGGACTAGTCACAGATACGCAGTATTTT.

This clonotype was recorded many times. This chain joins TRBV6-5 and TRBJ2-3; D is possibly TRBD2 (5 bases). This CDR3 has 14 amino acids. Germline loops: CDR1 MNHEY, CDR2 SVGAGI. Trimming left V 2 bases short and J 4 bases short, with 10 bases between. The CDR3 DNA reads as TGTGCCAGCAGTTACGCATCCGGGGCAGATACGCAGTATTTT. Residues: CASSYASGADTQYF.

This chain joins TRBV3-1 and TRBJ1-1; D is unresolved. Germline CDR1 reads LGHDT; CDR2 reads YNNKEL (reference sequence). The V and J ends lost 3 bases and 6 bases respectively, with 14 bases between them. The CDR3 runs 14 residues. The CDR3 coding sequence is TGTGCCAGCAGCCAGGATCCAGTGTTCGCTGAAGCTTTCTTT. This translates into CASSQDPVFAEAFF.

This chain uses TRBV20-1 with TRBJ2-3, with TRBD1 as a possible D gene (6 bases). The CDR3 runs 15 residues. The germline V and J ends were trimmed by 0 bases and 2 bases, with 12 bases remaining between them. Germline loops: CDR1 DFQATT, CDR2 SNEGSKA (reference sequence). The CDR3 reads CSAREGAANTDTQYF. The DNA for the CDR3 is TGCAGTGCTAGAGAGGGGGCCGCCAACACAGATACGCAGTATTTT.

V gene TRBV6-2 or TRBV6-3 combines with J gene TRBJ2-3; D is ambiguous. Germline V gene lookup returns CDR1 MNHEY and CDR2 SVGEGT. V shed 10 bases and J shed 0 bases, with 14 bases lying between them. The CDR3 runs 14 residues. The CDR3 sequence is CATAKVGSTDTQYF. CDR3 DNA: TGTGCCACGGCGAAGGTGGGCAGCACAGATACGCAGTATTTT.

This clonotype was seen only a few times. The rearrangement links TRBV3-1 to TRBJ1-1; D is uncertain. Germline lookup yields CDR1 LGHDT and CDR2 YNNKEL (reference sequence). The germline V and J ends were trimmed by 7 bases and 3 bases, with 9 bases remaining between them. This CDR3 spans 12 amino acids. CDR3 region: CASIGPHTEAFF. The CDR3 nucleotides are TGTGCCAGCATTGGGCCTCACACTGAAGCTTTCTTT.

This clonotype showed up just a few times. This rearrangement joins TRBV15 to TRBJ1-2; no clear D. CDR1 LNHNV and CDR2 YYDKDF come from the germline V gene (reference sequence). The V and J ends lost 5 bases and 4 bases respectively, with 17 bases between them. The CDR3 contains 15 residues. The CDR3 is CATSAGRIALYGYTF. The CDR3, as DNA: TGTGCCACCAGCGCCGGACGGATTGCCCTCTATGGCTACACCTTC.

The sample holds a few counts of this clonotype. The J gene is TRBJ2-3, the V gene TRBV27; perhaps D is TRBD1 or TRBD2 (5 bases each). Per the germline V gene, CDR1 is MNHEY and CDR2 is SMNVEV (reference sequence). The CDR3 length is 16 residues. The germline V and J ends were trimmed by 3 bases and 0 bases, with 13 bases remaining between them. CDR3 protein: CASSFWGMGSTDTQYF. The CDR3, as DNA: TGTGCCAGCAGTTTCTGGGGGATGGGGAGCACAGATACGCAGTATTTT.

The rearrangement links TRBV12-3 or TRBV12-4 to TRBJ1-1; maybe TRBD1 (6 bases). Trimming left V 2 bases short and J 6 bases short, with 13 bases between. The CDR3 contains 14 residues. In DNA form, the CDR3 reads TGTGCCAGCAGTTTAACGGGGGCTTTCGCTGAAGCTTTCTTT. Protein product: CASSLTGAFAEAFF.

In this sample, this clonotype turned up many times. DNA for the CDR3: TGTGCCAGCAGTTTCGGCTCTGGCTACACCTTC. This sequence encodes CASSFGSGYTF. This chain connects TRBV12-3 or TRBV12-4 to TRBJ1-2, with unresolved D. The CDR3 sequence is 11 residues long. V lost 3 bases and J lost 7, with 6 bases in between.

This clonotype turned up a few times. The chain is built from TRBV5-6 and TRBJ1-5; D gene ambiguous. The CDR3 is 14 residues long. Germline CDR1 reads SGHDT; CDR2 reads YYEEEE. The V end lost 2 bases, the J end lost 4 bases, and 10 bases lay between the germline ends. The CDR3 DNA follows: TGTGCCAGCAGCTTTCAAGGGATTAATCAGCCCCAGCATTTT. This translates into CASSFQGINQPQHF.

The CDR3 DNA reads as TGCAGTGCTAGAGTCGAGCCCAATCAGCCCCAGCATTTT. This sequence encodes CSARVEPNQPQHF. The chain is built from TRBV20-1 and TRBJ1-5; no clear D gene. CDR1 and CDR2 from the germline V gene are DFQATT and SNEGSKA (reference sequence). The V end lost 1 base, the J end lost 3 bases, and 7 bases lay between the germline ends. This CDR3 has 13 amino acids.

This clonotype was counted a few times. The V call is TRBV5-6, the J call TRBJ1-3; D is uncertain. With 0 bases removed from V and 9 bases from J, the gap between germline ends came to 13 bases. CDR1 is SGHDT and CDR2 is YYEEEE in the germline V gene. There are 14 residues in the CDR3. CDR3 residues: CASSLGTAGVTIYF. In DNA form, the CDR3 reads TGTGCCAGCAGCTTGGGAACAGCTGGCGTCACCATATATTTT.

J is TRBJ2-7 and V is TRBV6-5, with no clear D. Trimming stripped 6 bases from V and 2 bases from J, with 11 bases between. Germline CDR1 is MNHEY and CDR2 is SVGAGI. CDR3 size: 13 residues. This CDR3 reads CASRSDGTYEQYF. CDR3 coding DNA: TGTGCCAGCAGATCGGACGGTACCTACGAGCAGTACTTC.

Of note for this clonotype: It may be a read error: a sequence one base away is much more abundant. In DNA form, the CDR3 reads TGTGCCCGCAGCGAGAAGGGGGGCTTCTACAATGAGCAGTTCTTC. It encodes CARSEKGGFYNEQFF. This chain links TRBV9 with TRBJ2-1, with D possibly being TRBD1 or TRBD2 (6 bases each). Looked up from germline, CDR1 is SGDLS and CDR2 is YYNGEE. The CDR3 has 15 residues.